One and the same sample provided the 30 T cell receptor beta chains below, sequenced in a study of HIV-infected children after antiretroviral therapy interruption. RNA-based 3' RACE libraries used unique molecular identifiers. TCRdb re-analysed the 3' RACE reads in MiXCR, keeping a single row per CDR3 protein. The sample yields around 50,000 distinct CDR3 sequences, 4.3% seen once. Treatment defined: PENTA 11 planned treatment interruption arm or continuous ART arm. Material: CD45RA+ CD4+ T cells from PBMCs, pooled from several time points, obtained from a donor given antiretroviral therapy, either interrupted or continuous. Subset reported: naive CD4+ CD45RA+ CD45RO- T cells. The receptor source for this set is a pool of human donors with HIV.

This clonotype was detected many times. The V call is TRBV28, the J call TRBJ1-1, with D hard to call. CDR1 and CDR2 (germline): MDHEN, SYDVKM. The CDR3 sequence is 12 residues long. Trimming pared 10 bases from V and 1 base from J, leaving 10 bases between. The chain's CDR3 is CATDSKNTEAFF. The DNA for the CDR3 is TGTGCCACGGACTCGAAGAACACTGAAGCTTTCTTT.

This clonotype is medium-sized within its sample. The V and J genes are TRBV15 and TRBJ1-1; D unresolved. CDR3 size: 13 residues. V was shortened by 5 bases and J by 0 bases, with 7 bases between the two germline ends. The V gene's germline CDR1 is LNHNV and CDR2 YYDKDF (reference sequence). CDR3 loop: CATSRTVNTEAFF. The CDR3 DNA reads as TGTGCCACCAGCCGGACGGTGAACACTGAAGCTTTCTTT.

This clonotype occurred many times. This chain joins TRBV4-1 and TRBJ2-6; weak D call: TRBD2 (6 bases). This CDR3 is 16 amino acids long. V lost 6 bases to trimming and J lost 2 bases, with 14 bases between them. Per the germline V gene, CDR1 is MGHRA and CDR2 is YSYEKL. Here the CDR3 DNA reads TGCGCCAGCAGTCGGCAGAGGGAGGCTGGGGCCAACGTCCTGACTTTC. Translated: CASSRQREAGANVLTF.

This clonotype was observed at least ten times. Here the CDR3 reads CASRDRGPFAGELFF. DNA for the CDR3: TGTGCCAGCAGGGACAGGGGACCCTTCGCCGGGGAGCTGTTTTTT. The chain employs TRBV7-7 and TRBJ2-2, with 9 bases identical to TRBD1. Germline V gene lookup returns CDR1 SSHAT and CDR2 FNYEAQ (reference sequence). The V segment lost 6 bases and the J segment 6 bases; nucleotides outside the gene matches: 8. The CDR3 contains 15 residues.

There are many counts of this clonotype. The chain combines TRBV10-3 with TRBJ2-2; no reliable D call. Germline lookup yields CDR1 ENHRY and CDR2 SYGVKD. Trimming stripped 2 bases from V and 7 bases from J, with 8 bases between. This CDR3 region has 13 residues. The CDR3 protein is CAISEIEDGELFF. CDR3 nucleotides: TGTGCCATCAGTGAGATCGAAGACGGGGAGCTGTTTTTT.

Ten or more counts support this clonotype. The chain links TRBV24-1 to TRBJ2-3; D gene uncertain. V was pared by 1 base and J by 0 bases, with 4 bases between. This CDR3 comprises 14 residues. Germline CDR1 reads KGHDR; CDR2 reads SFDVKD. The CDR3 nucleotides are TGTGCCACCAGTGATTTATCCAGCACAGATACGCAGTATTTT. Its protein is CATSDLSSTDTQYF.

Many counts were recorded for this clonotype. The chain links TRBV12-3 or TRBV12-4 to TRBJ1-2; TRBD1 matches 9 bases. The CDR3 sequence is 17 residues long. V gave up 3 bases and J gave up 8 bases; unmatched junction bases: 16. For the CDR3, the DNA is TGTGCCAGCAGTTTCCGCAGGACAGGGGCAAACATGGGAGGCTACACCTTC. It specifies CASSFRRTGANMGGYTF.

This clonotype qualifies as medium-sized. The V gene is TRBV6-5, the J gene TRBJ1-1; a weak D match, TRBD1 (6 bases). The V end lost 7 bases, the J end lost 6 bases, and 21 bases lay between the germline ends. The CDR3 sequence is 15 residues long. Per the germline V gene, CDR1 is MNHEY and CDR2 is SVGAGI. The CDR3 reads CASTLKPTGGSEAFF. DNA for the CDR3: TGTGCCAGCACACTAAAACCGACAGGTGGATCTGAAGCTTTCTTT.

The table lists this clonotype with many counts. The chain has TRBV18 and TRBJ2-3; D might be TRBD2 (6 bases). CDR1 and CDR2 from the germline V gene are KGHSH and LQKENI. CDR3 size: 16 residues. Between the trimmed V and J ends, which lost 1 base and 2 bases, there was a span of 13 bases. The CDR3, as DNA: TGTGCCAGCTCACCACTCCGGGACTCCTACACAGATACGCAGTATTTT. Its translation: CASSPLRDSYTDTQYF.

This clonotype was picked up a small number of times. The chain links TRBV20-1 to TRBJ2-1; 9 bases are shared with TRBD1. Trimming at V came to 4 bases and at J to 7 bases, leaving 11 bases not matched to a gene. CDR1 is DFQATT, CDR2 SNEGSKA, per germline (reference sequence). This CDR3 region has 15 residues. This CDR3 reads CSATNTGGAVNEQFF. In nucleotides, the CDR3 is TGCAGTGCTACTAATACAGGGGGCGCAGTGAATGAGCAGTTCTTC.

This clonotype was found many times. This chain uses TRBV20-1 with TRBJ1-2, with TRBD1 as a possible D gene (5 bases). V was pared by 6 bases and J by 6 bases, with 14 bases between. The CDR3 has 12 amino acids. The germline gives CDR1 DFQATT, CDR2 SNEGSKA (reference sequence). CDR3 sequence (DNA): TGCAGTGCCCTCAGGGAGGCCGATGGCTACACCTTC. This codes for CSALREADGYTF.

This clonotype was detected a few times. The chain uses TRBV12-3 or TRBV12-4 and TRBJ1-1; D gene unclear. The CDR3 extends over 13 amino acids. The V end was cut by 4 bases, the J end by 4 bases, with 10 bases between. The CDR3 is CASSSDIGTEAFF. The CDR3 DNA reads TGTGCCAGCAGTTCGGATATTGGCACTGAAGCTTTCTTT.

The chain recombines TRBV28 with TRBJ1-1; no clear D. Per the germline V gene, CDR1 is MDHEN and CDR2 is SYDVKM. Trimming removed 9 bases at V and 2 bases at J, with 13 bases between. The CDR3 runs to 13 residues. CDR3 nucleotides: TGTGCCAGTCGGACGGGAATAAACACTGAAGCTTTCTTT. As protein: CASRTGINTEAFF.

This clonotype was picked up many times. The rearrangement joins TRBV2 to TRBJ2-3; D is unresolved. There are 12 residues in the CDR3. Between the trimmed V and J ends, which lost 6 bases and 5 bases, there was a span of 9 bases. Germline V gene data show CDR1 as SNHLY and CDR2 as FYNNEI. The CDR3 DNA is TGTGCCAGCAGCGTAGTCGGAGATACGCAGTATTTT. Amino acids: CASSVVGDTQYF.

This clonotype showed up many times. V usage is TRBV30 and J usage is TRBJ2-3; D possibly corresponds to TRBD1 (5 bases). Germline V CDR1 and CDR2: GTSNPN, SVGIG (reference sequence). The V end was cut by 3 bases, the J end by 4 bases, with 5 bases between. CDR3 length: 11 amino acids. In nucleotides, the CDR3 is TGTGCCTGGAGGGGGCCAGATACGCAGTATTTT. It translates to CAWRGPDTQYF.

This clonotype was counted a few times. The V and J genes are TRBV18 and TRBJ1-1; tentatively, D is TRBD1 (6 bases). Trimming stripped 4 bases from V and 4 bases from J, with 10 bases between. CDR3 length: 13 residues. Germline CDR1 is KGHSH and CDR2 is LQKENI. The CDR3 sequence: CASSQVQGTEAFF. The CDR3 coding sequence is TGTGCCAGCTCACAGGTACAGGGCACTGAAGCTTTCTTT. Full variable domain (outside the CDR3, taken from reference TRBV18 and TRBJ1-1): NAGVMQNPRHLVRRRGQEARLRCSPMKGHSHVYWYRQLPEEGLKFMVYLQKENIIDESGMPKERFSAEFPKEGPSILRIQQVVRGDSAAYFCASSQVQGTEAFFGQGTRLTVV.

This clonotype was observed many times. The chain recombines TRBV10-2 with TRBJ1-1; D unclear. This CDR3 contains 12 residues. Trimming removed 3 bases at V and 3 bases at J, with 5 bases between. From germline, CDR1 is WSHSY and CDR2 SAAADI. The CDR3 here is CASSEAYTEAFF. The CDR3 DNA follows: TGCGCCAGCAGTGAAGCTTACACTGAAGCTTTCTTT.

This clonotype was found many times. The V gene is TRBV5-5, the J gene TRBJ2-4, with 8 bases identical to TRBD2. The CDR3 length is 15 residues. With V trimmed by 1 base and J by 6 bases, 6 bases remained unmatched. CDR1 and CDR2 (germline): SGHKS, YYEKEE (reference sequence). In nucleotides, the CDR3 is TGTGCCAGCAGCTTGAGCGGGGGCGGTGGAAACATTCAGTACTTC. It translates to CASSLSGGGGNIQYF.

This clonotype showed up many times. This rearrangement joins TRBV6-5 to TRBJ1-3; D is unresolved. The germline V gene encodes CDR1 MNHEY and CDR2 SVGAGI. This CDR3 region has 15 residues. V gave up 2 bases and J gave up 2 bases, with 10 bases separating them. This CDR3 is CASSYTRVAGNTIYF. As DNA, the CDR3 is TGTGCCAGCAGTTACACGCGGGTAGCTGGAAACACCATATATTTT.

This clonotype was recorded at least ten times. This CDR3 reads CASSLGGPGANTEAFF. DNA of the CDR3: TGCGCCAGCAGCTTGGGAGGTCCAGGGGCGAACACTGAAGCTTTCTTT. The V gene is TRBV5-1, the J gene TRBJ1-1; TRBD1 is a possible D gene (6 bases). There are 16 residues in the CDR3. From germline, CDR1 is SGHRS and CDR2 YFSETQ. V lost 0 bases, J lost 1 base, and 13 bases lay in between.

This clonotype has at least ten counts. The CDR3 loop is CASSLESGPPYEQYF. The CDR3, as DNA: TGTGCCAGCAGCTTAGAATCAGGGCCCCCCTACGAGCAGTACTTC. The V and J genes are TRBV7-6 and TRBJ2-7; D possibly corresponds to TRBD1 (5 bases). Trimming pared 1 base from V and 2 bases from J, leaving 12 bases between. Germline-derived CDR1 and CDR2 are SGHVS and FNYEAQ. The length of the CDR3 is 15 residues.

Ten or more counts support this clonotype. This rearrangement joins TRBV6-1 to TRBJ1-2; D is uncertain. Germline values: CDR1 MNHNS, CDR2 SASEGT. The V and J ends lost 2 bases and 4 bases respectively, with 8 bases between them. CDR3 length equals 13 residues. The CDR3 nucleotides read TGTGCCAGCAGTGAAAGGGATAGCTATGGCTACACCTTC. This gives the protein CASSERDSYGYTF.

This clonotype was counted ten times or more. The chain uses TRBV30 and TRBJ1-2, with a tentative D call TRBD1 (6 bases). Trimming cost V 2 bases and J 10 bases, with 20 bases left between them. Germline loops: CDR1 GTSNPN, CDR2 SVGIG (reference sequence). The CDR3 runs 14 residues. The CDR3 region has the DNA TGTGCCTGGAGTCGGGACAACTCAAACTCCGACTACACCTTC. Translation: CAWSRDNSNSDYTF. The whole variable domain, remainder taken from reference TRBV30 and TRBJ1-2, is SQTIHQWPATLVQPVGSPLSLECTVEGTSNPNLYWYRQAAGRGLQLLFYSVGIGQISSEVPQNLSASRPQDRQFILSSKKLLLSDSGFYLCAWSRDNSNSDYTFGSGTRLTVV.

This clonotype was found many times. The CDR3 bases are TGTGCCACCGCGGACGATTCTTGGTACGAGCAGTACTTC. Protein: CATADDSWYEQYF. The rearrangement joins TRBV24-1 to TRBJ2-7; D unclear. V dropped 9 bases and J dropped 4 bases, with 15 bases sitting between them. In germline, CDR1 is KGHDR, CDR2 SFDVKD. CDR3 length: 13 residues.

This clonotype has at least ten counts. V is TRBV7-2 and J is TRBJ1-2, with TRBD1 matching 8 bases. Germline CDR1 SGHTA, CDR2 FQGNSA. J was trimmed by 5 bases and V by 5 bases; bases with no gene match: 4. CDR3 length: 13 amino acids. As DNA, the CDR3 is TGTGCCAGCAGCCCGGGACAGGCTTATGGCTACACCTTC. Translated, it gives CASSPGQAYGYTF.

This clonotype was recorded many times. V is TRBV5-1 and J is TRBJ2-6; D is possibly TRBD1 (6 bases). The CDR3 covers 15 residues. The germline gives CDR1 SGHRS, CDR2 YFSETQ. Trimming cost V 0 bases and J 2 bases, with 6 bases left between them. CDR3 DNA sequence: TGCGCCAGCAGCTTGGACAGGGCTGGGGCCAACGTCCTGACTTTC. This sequence encodes CASSLDRAGANVLTF.

At least ten counts were recorded for this clonotype. The chain uses TRBV20-1 and TRBJ2-1, with D possibly being TRBD2 (5 bases). The length of the CDR3 is 11 residues. Germline values: CDR1 DFQATT, CDR2 SNEGSKA (reference sequence). Trimming cost V 5 bases and J 7 bases, with 9 bases left between them. CDR3 DNA: TGCAGTGCTGGCCGGGGAAATGAGCAGTTCTTC. Translating gives CSAGRGNEQFF.

At least ten counts were recorded for this clonotype. This chain uses TRBV5-4 with TRBJ2-3; D may be TRBD2 (6 bases). The CDR3 runs to 18 residues. V was cut by 2 bases and J by 0 bases, with 19 bases left in between. CDR1 is SGHNT and CDR2 is YYREEE in the germline V gene (reference sequence). The CDR3 DNA sequence: TGTGCCAGCAGCTTTGCCAACCGACCGGGGGATAGCACAGATACGCAGTATTTT. It yields the protein CASSFANRPGDSTDTQYF.

This clonotype was seen only a few times. The gene calls are TRBV27 and TRBJ1-2; possible D gene TRBD1, 6 bases. CDR3 length equals 13 residues. The V and J ends lost 5 bases and 5 bases respectively, with 12 bases between them. Germline-derived CDR1 and CDR2 are MNHEY and SMNVEV (reference sequence). The CDR3, as DNA: TGTGCCAGCAGTCAGGGGCTCCTGTATGGCTACACCTTC. The encoded protein is CASSQGLLYGYTF.

Ten or more counts support this clonotype. The CDR3 nucleotides read TGTGCCAGCAGCCTTAGCGGGGACCACTACGAGCAGTACTTC. This encodes CASSLSGDHYEQYF. V gene TRBV7-3 combines with J gene TRBJ2-7; 8 bases line up with TRBD2. The length of the CDR3 is 14 residues. The germline V gene has CDR1 SGHTA and CDR2 FQGTGA. V gave up 5 bases and J gave up 3 bases; unmatched junction bases: 6.